One sample yielded the 20 T cell receptor beta chains listed below, sequenced in a study of cytotoxic CD8 clonotypes in ibrutinib-treated CLL. The method was immunoSEQ multiplex PCR; TCRdb's version includes in-frame clones alone and lacks a portion of them. The sample has under 300,000 clones, roughly three quarters seen once. The input for sequencing was PBMCs, taken at disease progression, from a patient treated with ibrutinib. The receptors derive from a human donor with chronic lymphocytic leukemia.

The V call is TRBV7-6, the J call TRBJ2-5, with D perhaps TRBD1 (6 bases). The germline V gene has CDR1 SGHVS and CDR2 FNYEAQ. The CDR3 has 14 residues. With 2 bases removed from V and 5 bases from J, the gap between germline ends came to 12 bases. CDR3 amino acids: CASSLSQGAETQYF. DNA of the CDR3: TGTGCCAGCAGCTTATCACAGGGTGCGGAGACCCAGTACTTC. Variable domain in full (rest from reference TRBV7-6 and TRBJ2-5): GAGVSQSPRYKVTKRGQDVALRCDPISGHVSLYWYRQALGQGPEFLTYFNYEAQQDKSGLPNDRFSAERPEGSISTLTIQRTEQRDSAMYRCASSLSQGAETQYFGPGTRLLVL.

The table lists this clone with a few counts. The chain combines TRBV27 with TRBJ1-5; D gene unclear. CDR3 length: 13 residues. CDR1 is MNHEY, CDR2 SMNVEV, per germline (reference sequence). With 2 bases removed from V and 1 base from J, the gap between germline ends came to 3 bases. Here the CDR3 DNA reads TGTGCCAGCAGTTTAAGGAGCAATCAGCCCCAGCATTTT. Amino acids: CASSLRSNQPQHF.

This clone was seen more than once but under ten times. The chain is built from TRBV11-2 and TRBJ2-7, with D tentatively TRBD2 (5 bases). The V end was cut by 4 bases, the J end by 0 bases, with 7 bases between. There are 13 residues in the CDR3. Germline lookup yields CDR1 SGHAT and CDR2 FQNNGV. In DNA form, the CDR3 reads TGTGCCAGCAGCTCGCGGGTCTCCTACGAGCAGTACTTC. This codes for CASSSRVSYEQYF.

The J gene is TRBJ2-5, the V gene TRBV28; weak D call: TRBD2 (5 bases). Trimming stripped 1 base from V and 1 base from J, with 13 bases between. The CDR3 consists of 16 residues. Germline V lookup: CDR1 MDHEN, CDR2 SYDVKM. The CDR3 sequence: CASSLSTPGIQETQYF. The CDR3 DNA reads TGTGCCAGCAGTTTATCCACGCCCGGGATCCAAGAGACCCAGTACTTC.

The J gene is TRBJ2-1, the V gene TRBV5-1; D is possibly TRBD2 (6 bases). V lost 0 bases to trimming and J lost 2 bases, with 9 bases between them. The CDR3 spans 15 residues. The germline V gene has CDR1 SGHRS and CDR2 YFSETQ. CDR3 in DNA: TGCGCCAGCAGCTTGGGGGGGGTCCCCTACAATGAGCAGTTCTTC. It encodes CASSLGGVPYNEQFF.

The chain links TRBV5-1 to TRBJ2-2; tentatively, D is TRBD2 (5 bases). Trimming pared 0 bases from V and 5 bases from J, leaving 11 bases between. Germline CDR1 SGHRS, CDR2 YFSETQ. The CDR3 contains 15 residues. The CDR3 region is CASSLVAGWTGELFF. Here the CDR3 DNA reads TGCGCCAGCAGCTTGGTTGCGGGCTGGACCGGGGAGCTGTTTTTT.

The rearrangement joins TRBV18 to TRBJ2-2, with a tentative D call TRBD1 (6 bases). CDR1 is KGHSH and CDR2 is LQKENI in the germline V gene. The CDR3 covers 15 residues. Trimming took off 4 bases at V and 4 bases at J, with 13 bases between the two ends. This chain's CDR3 is CASSHQQGGTGELFF. CDR3 nucleotide sequence: TGTGCCAGCTCACACCAACAGGGCGGCACCGGGGAGCTGTTTTTT.

The chain recombines TRBV7-9 with TRBJ2-1; D is uncertain. V was pared by 4 bases and J by 5 bases, with 9 bases between. CDR1 SEHNR and CDR2 FQNEAQ come from the germline V gene (reference sequence). CDR3 size: 13 residues. CDR3 residues: CASSSTGHNEQFF. CDR3 DNA: TGTGCCAGCAGCTCTACTGGCCACAATGAGCAGTTCTTC.

The chain carries TRBV29-1 and TRBJ1-5; 7 bases match TRBD1. This CDR3 contains 14 residues. Germline lookup yields CDR1 SQVTM and CDR2 ANQGSEA. Unmatched junction bases numbered 1, after V lost 2 bases and J lost 0 bases. Written as DNA, the CDR3 is TGCAGCGTTGAAACAGGGGATAGCAATCAGCCCCAGCATTTT. This sequence encodes CSVETGDSNQPQHF.

The genes are TRBV7-2 and TRBJ2-3; 9 bases agree with TRBD2. V lost 2 bases and J lost 3; bases outside the gene matches: 9. Germline-derived CDR1 and CDR2 are SGHTA and FQGNSA. This CDR3 comprises 17 residues. The CDR3 region is CASSLSAGGLRTDTQYF. For the CDR3, the DNA is TGTGCCAGCAGCTTATCGGCGGGAGGGCTGAGAACAGATACGCAGTATTTT.

The chain links TRBV14 to TRBJ1-1; D unclear. This CDR3 comprises 17 residues. Trimming removed 2 bases from V and 1 base from J, with 17 bases in between. CDR1 is SGHDN and CDR2 is FVKESK in the germline V gene. The CDR3 loop is CASSQTTGPSRNTEAFF. CDR3 nucleotide sequence: TGTGCCAGCAGCCAAACAACGGGCCCCTCGCGGAACACTGAAGCTTTCTTT.

In its sample, this clone was seen once. This chain connects TRBV15 to TRBJ2-2; D perhaps matches TRBD2 (6 bases). The CDR3 contains 15 residues. CDR1 LNHNV and CDR2 YYDKDF come from the germline V gene (reference sequence). Between the trimmed V and J ends, which lost 3 bases and 6 bases, there was a span of 14 bases. The CDR3 here is CATSSGRLDPGELFF. Written as DNA, the CDR3 is TGTGCCACCAGCAGCGGACGACTAGATCCCGGGGAGCTGTTTTTT.

The sample holds a few counts of this clone. The rearrangement joins TRBV2 to TRBJ2-6; D is undetermined. The length of the CDR3 is 12 residues. V lost 7 bases to trimming and J lost 2 bases, with 3 bases between them. Per the germline V gene, CDR1 is SNHLY and CDR2 is FYNNEI. The CDR3 reads CASTAGANVLTF. CDR3 nucleotide sequence: TGTGCCAGCACCGCTGGGGCCAACGTCCTGACTTTC.

The chain recombines TRBV5-1 with TRBJ1-4; 7 bases line up with TRBD1. The CDR3 length is 16 residues. Germline values: CDR1 SGHRS, CDR2 YFSETQ. The V gene end was trimmed by 3 bases and the J gene end by 4 bases; junction bases not matched to a gene: 9. The CDR3 is CASSSGQFFGNEKLFF. DNA of the CDR3: TGCGCCAGCAGCTCGGGACAGTTTTTCGGTAATGAAAAACTGTTTTTT.

This rearrangement joins TRBV5-6 to TRBJ1-3; D ambiguous. Germline assignment: CDR1 SGHDT and CDR2 YYEEEE. The CDR3 sequence is 14 residues long. V lost 4 bases, J lost 0 bases, and 8 bases lay in between. The CDR3 DNA sequence: TGTGCCAGCAGCCCCCCAAACTCTGGAAACACCATATATTTT. This encodes CASSPPNSGNTIYF.

CDR3 nucleotides: TGTGCCAGCAGCCACGGACGGACCAGGGCGGTTGAAAAACTGTTTTTT. Amino acids: CASSHGRTRAVEKLFF. This chain uses TRBV25-1 with TRBJ1-4, with a weak D call TRBD1 (5 bases). V was cut by 6 bases and J by 7 bases, with 21 bases left in between. The germline V gene encodes CDR1 MGHDK and CDR2 SYGVNS. The CDR3 has 16 residues.

The V call is TRBV25-1, the J call TRBJ2-7; 9 positions match TRBD2. Germline V gives CDR1 MGHDK, CDR2 SYGVNS. Trimming took 0 bases from V and 7 from J; bases not matched to a gene: 7. This CDR3 is built from 15 residues. The DNA of the CDR3 is TGTGCCAGCAGTGAATATATAGCGGGAGTAGGTGAGCAGTACTTC. Residues: CASSEYIAGVGEQYF.

The rearrangement joins TRBV19 to TRBJ1-2; the match to TRBD1 covers 12 bases. Germline values: CDR1 LNHDA, CDR2 SQIVND (reference sequence). V lost 4 bases, J lost 5 bases, and 8 bases stayed unmatched. The CDR3 totals 16 residues. The CDR3 protein is CASSRSGTGGLYGYTF. CDR3 bases: TGTGCCAGTAGTAGATCCGGGACAGGGGGCCTTTATGGCTACACCTTC. The whole variable domain, filled in from reference TRBV19 and TRBJ1-2, reads DGGITQSPKYLFRKEGQNVTLSCEQNLNHDAMYWYRQDPGQGLRLIYYSQIVNDFQKGDIAEGYSVSREKKESFPLTVTSAQKNPTAFYLCASSRSGTGGLYGYTFGSGTRLTVV.

This chain joins TRBV11-2 and TRBJ2-7; possible D gene TRBD2, 6 bases. CDR1 and CDR2 from the germline V gene are SGHAT and FQNNGV. This CDR3 spans 15 amino acids. V was trimmed by 3 bases and J by 0 bases, leaving 12 bases between them. The CDR3 nucleotides read TGTGCCAGCAGCTTGACTAGTGATGTCTCCTACGAGCAGTACTTC. Residues: CASSLTSDVSYEQYF.

The V and J genes are TRBV6-6 and TRBJ1-3, with 7 bases matching TRBD1. With 4 bases clipped from V and 0 bases from J, the junction kept 3 bases outside the gene matches. The CDR3 length is 15 residues. The V gene's germline CDR1 is MNHNY and CDR2 SVGAGI (reference sequence). The CDR3 is CASSSRQGSGNTIYF. For the CDR3, the DNA is TGTGCCAGCAGTTCCCGACAGGGCTCTGGAAACACCATATATTTT.